The 27 T cell receptor beta chains below were found in one sample sequenced in a study of brain metastases from non-small cell lung cancer. Repertoires were generated with immunoSEQ multiplex PCR, while TCRdb's copy carries only in-frame clones and drops some. The sample holds more than 600 clones, about 84% seen once. Sequencing used tumor-adjacent normal tissue. The receptors were gathered from a donor aged 40 or over with non-small cell lung cancer.

The chain is built from TRBV6-6 and TRBJ1-3; maybe TRBD1 (5 bases). The CDR3 totals 15 residues. CDR1 is MNHNY and CDR2 is SVGAGI in the germline V gene (reference sequence). V was cut by 4 bases and J by 1 base, with 11 bases left in between. The DNA for the CDR3 is TGTGCCAGCAGTTCGGGACTAACTTCTGGAAACACCATATATTTT. This translates into CASSSGLTSGNTIYF.

This chain connects TRBV2 to TRBJ1-6; 9 nucleotides agree with TRBD1. The CDR3 spans 14 residues. V was pared by 4 bases and J by 10 bases, with 5 bases of the junction left unmatched. Germline loops: CDR1 SNHLY, CDR2 FYNNEI. The CDR3: CASSGRTGVSPLHF. DNA of the CDR3: TGTGCCAGCAGTGGGAGGACAGGGGTCTCACCCCTCCACTTT.

V and J are TRBV28 and TRBJ2-1; 9 nucleotides agree with TRBD2. Trimming cost V 2 bases and J 3 bases; bases outside gene matches: 5. The CDR3 totals 16 residues. The germline V gene encodes CDR1 MDHEN and CDR2 SYDVKM. CDR3 protein: CASSLPGTSNYNEQFF. CDR3 coding DNA: TGTGCCAGCAGTTTACCCGGGACTAGCAACTACAATGAGCAGTTCTTC. Full variable domain (missing parts from reference TRBV28 and TRBJ2-1): DVKVTQSSRYLVKRTGEKVFLECVQDMDHENMFWYRQDPGLGLRLIYFSYDVKMKEKGDIPEGYSVSREKKERFSLILESASTNQTSMYLCASSLPGTSNYNEQFFGPGTRLTVL.

This clone turned up a few times. The sample has other DNA sequences that encode this CDR3 too. V usage is TRBV28 and J usage is TRBJ2-3; perhaps TRBD2 as D (6 bases). V lost 2 bases, J lost 2 bases, and 8 bases lay in between. This CDR3 comprises 14 residues. Germline V gene sequence: CDR1 MDHEN, CDR2 SYDVKM. The CDR3 loop reads CASSLTRDTDTQYF. For the CDR3, the DNA is TGTGCCAGCAGTTTAACGCGGGACACAGATACGCAGTATTTT.

The J gene is TRBJ1-1, the V gene TRBV7-9; the match to TRBD1 covers 7 bases. V lost 1 base to trimming and J lost 2 bases; unmatched junction nucleotides: 7. This CDR3 contains 16 residues. Germline lookup yields CDR1 SEHNR and CDR2 FQNEAQ (reference sequence). CDR3: CASSLGLGQTNTEAFF. CDR3 nucleotide sequence: TGTGCCAGCAGCTTAGGTTTGGGACAGACCAACACTGAAGCTTTCTTT. Supplemented by reference TRBV7-9 and TRBJ1-1, the full variable domain reads DTGVSQNPRHKITKRGQNVTFRCDPISEHNRLYWYRQTLGQGPEFLTYFQNEAQLEKSRLLSDRFSAERPKGSFSTLEIQRTEQGDSAMYLCASSLGLGQTNTEAFFGQGTRLTVV.

This clone was counted only a few times. This same CDR3 is encoded by further DNA sequences in the sample. The chain links TRBV6-5 to TRBJ1-1; TRBD1 matches at 9 bases. Germline assignment: CDR1 MNHEY and CDR2 SVGAGI. The CDR3 is made up of 13 amino acids. The junction had 1 base not matched to a gene; V was cut back by 4 bases and J by 4 bases. Written as DNA, the CDR3 is TGTGCCAGCAGTTTACAGGGGGCCACTGAAGCTTTCTTT. Its translation: CASSLQGATEAFF.

The chain uses TRBV5-4 and TRBJ1-1; D is uncertain. Germline values: CDR1 SGHNT, CDR2 YYREEE (reference sequence). The CDR3 length is 14 residues. The ends were cut back, 0 bases at V and 3 bases at J, with 9 bases in the middle. CDR3 DNA sequence: TGTGCCAGCAGCTTGGGACATCAGGACACTGAAGCTTTCTTT. This translates into CASSLGHQDTEAFF.

V is TRBV10-2 and J is TRBJ1-5, with TRBD1 as a possible D gene (5 bases). This CDR3 region has 14 residues. Germline loops: CDR1 WSHSY, CDR2 SAAADI. V was pared by 8 bases and J by 5 bases, with 16 bases between. CDR3 region: CASSGSLGDQPQHF. The CDR3 DNA reads as TGCGCCAGCTCGGGTTCTCTGGGGGATCAGCCCCAGCATTTT.

This clone was seen just once. This chain links TRBV13 with TRBJ2-1; the match to TRBD1 covers 8 bases. The CDR3 loop spans 16 amino acids. Germline lookup yields CDR1 PRHDT and CDR2 FYEKMQ (reference sequence). V lost 5 bases and J lost 5; bases outside the gene matches: 11. CDR3 sequence (DNA): TGTGCCAGCAGCCCGACAGCCGGGACAGGTAACAATGAGCAGTTCTTC. Protein sequence: CASSPTAGTGNNEQFF. The variable domain in full, completed from reference TRBV13 and TRBJ2-1, reads AAGVIQSPRHLIKEKRETATLKCYPIPRHDTVYWYQQGPGQDPQFLISFYEKMQSDKGSIPDRFSAQQFSDYHSELNMSSLELGDSALYFCASSPTAGTGNNEQFFGPGTRLTVL.

This clone was seen a few times. The chain recombines TRBV4-2 with TRBJ2-1, with 15 positions matching TRBD2. V shed 0 bases, J shed 13 bases, and the junction held 10 bases outside the gene matches. This CDR3 comprises 17 residues. The V gene's germline CDR1 is LGHNA and CDR2 YNFKEQ. The CDR3 DNA sequence: TGTGCCAGCAGCCAAGATTCCAGGACTAGCGGGAGGGGGGAACAGTTCTTC. Protein: CASSQDSRTSGRGEQFF.

This clone was detected once. The V and J genes are TRBV5-1 and TRBJ1-1; 8 bases are shared with TRBD1. Germline V gives CDR1 SGHRS, CDR2 YFSETQ. With 4 bases clipped from V and 4 bases from J, the junction kept 3 bases outside the gene matches. The CDR3 loop spans 13 amino acids. Here the CDR3 DNA reads TGCGCCAGCAGCATACAGGGGGGCACTGAAGCTTTCTTT. Translated: CASSIQGGTEAFF. The variable domain in full, completed from reference TRBV5-1 and TRBJ1-1, reads KAGVTQTPRYLIKTRGQQVTLSCSPISGHRSVSWYQQTPGQGLQFLFEYFSETQRNKGNFPGRFSGRQFSNSRSEMNVSTLELGDSALYLCASSIQGGTEAFFGQGTRLTVV.

The J gene is TRBJ2-5, the V gene TRBV15, with D possibly TRBD1 on 5 matching bases. CDR1 is LNHNV, CDR2 YYDKDF, per germline (reference sequence). The CDR3 loop spans 15 amino acids. V lost 0 bases, J lost 10 bases, and 18 bases lay in between. The CDR3 region has the DNA TGTGCCACCAGCAGAGAGGCGCAGGGCCCTATGGACCAGTACTTC. It encodes CATSREAQGPMDQYF.

This rearrangement joins TRBV5-6 to TRBJ2-3; D uncertain. Looked up from germline, CDR1 is SGHDT and CDR2 is YYEEEE. The V end lost 4 bases, the J end lost 0 bases, and 18 bases lay between the germline ends. This CDR3 spans 17 amino acids. CDR3: CASSRILPSQSTDTQYF. The CDR3, as DNA: TGTGCCAGCAGCCGAATCTTACCGAGCCAAAGCACAGATACGCAGTATTTT.

This clone has more than one count but fewer than ten. The genes are TRBV27 and TRBJ1-6; D not certain. CDR1 and CDR2 from the germline V gene are MNHEY and SMNVEV (reference sequence). The CDR3 has 18 residues. V was cut by 6 bases and J by 0 bases, with 18 bases left in between. The DNA of the CDR3 is TGTGCCAGCAGCACCCCGGGCGAGTCAAGCTCCTATAATTCACCCCTCCACTTT. Translating it yields CASSTPGESSSYNSPLHF.

The CDR3 spells CATSRRTDGYNEQFF. The CDR3 region has the DNA TGTGCCACCAGCAGACGAACGGACGGCTACAATGAGCAGTTCTTC. V usage is TRBV15 and J usage is TRBJ2-1; D remains unclear. This CDR3 has 15 amino acids. The V gene's germline CDR1 is LNHNV and CDR2 YYDKDF (reference sequence). Trimming removed 2 bases from V and 3 bases from J, with 11 bases in between.

Here the CDR3 reads CASSDRFGGAETQYF. The CDR3 DNA reads as TGTGCCAGCAGCGATAGGTTCGGGGGCGCGGAGACCCAGTACTTC. This chain links TRBV11-1 with TRBJ2-5; D tentatively fits TRBD1 or TRBD2 (6 bases each). V was trimmed by 5 bases and J by 5 bases, leaving 18 bases between them. Germline CDR1 is SGHAT and CDR2 is FQDESV (reference sequence). CDR3 size: 15 residues.

The chain carries TRBV5-4 and TRBJ2-7, with 8 bases that match TRBD2. Trimming took 2 bases from V and 0 from J; bases not matched to a gene: 7. The CDR3 sequence is 16 residues long. Germline V gene data show CDR1 as SGHNT and CDR2 as YYREEE (reference sequence). Here the CDR3 reads CASSLKTSAISYEQYF. The CDR3 DNA reads as TGTGCCAGCAGCTTAAAGACTAGCGCGATCTCCTACGAGCAGTACTTC.

The DNA for the CDR3 is TGTGCCAGCAAACGAGACAGGGACACCGGGGAGCTGTTTTTT. It codes for CASKRDRDTGELFF. The chain recombines TRBV6-5 with TRBJ2-2; 7 bases fit TRBD1. The CDR3 runs 14 residues. After removal of 7 bases from V and 3 bases from J, the junction contained 5 bases not matched to a gene. CDR1 MNHEY and CDR2 SVGAGI come from the germline V gene.

The gene calls are TRBV28 and TRBJ2-2, with 8 bases aligning to TRBD2. Germline V lookup: CDR1 MDHEN, CDR2 SYDVKM. The CDR3 contains 16 residues. Losses at the gene ends were 6 bases for V and 7 bases for J; bases not matched to a gene: 13. CDR3: CASSSPSGGGYGELFF. CDR3 coding DNA: TGTGCCAGCAGCTCCCCCAGCGGGGGAGGGTACGGGGAGCTGTTTTTT. Supplemented by reference TRBV28 and TRBJ2-2, the full variable domain reads DVKVTQSSRYLVKRTGEKVFLECVQDMDHENMFWYRQDPGLGLRLIYFSYDVKMKEKGDIPEGYSVSREKKERFSLILESASTNQTSMYLCASSSPSGGGYGELFFGEGSRLTVL.

This clone was detected a few times. The V and J genes are TRBV15 and TRBJ2-1; D might be TRBD2 (6 bases). The CDR3 is 16 residues long. V was cut by 0 bases and J by 0 bases, with 9 bases left in between. Germline assignment: CDR1 LNHNV and CDR2 YYDKDF (reference sequence). The DNA for the CDR3 is TGTGCCACCAGCAGAGATTGGAGGGACTCCTACAATGAGCAGTTCTTC. Protein sequence: CATSRDWRDSYNEQFF.

The chain couples TRBV19 to TRBJ2-3; 8 nucleotides line up with TRBD2. This CDR3 region has 15 residues. V was pared by 5 bases and J by 4 bases, with 8 bases of the junction left unmatched. Germline loops: CDR1 LNHDA, CDR2 SQIVND (reference sequence). For the CDR3, the DNA is TGTGCCAGTAGTGTAGCGGGGACAAGTCCAGATACGCAGTATTTT. Translated: CASSVAGTSPDTQYF.

CDR3 residues: CATSVRPGQGNTGELFF. In nucleotides, the CDR3 is TGTGCCACCAGTGTTCGACCGGGACAGGGAAACACCGGGGAGCTGTTTTTT. The rearrangement uses TRBV24-1 and TRBJ2-2, with 9 bases matching TRBD1. Looked up from germline, CDR1 is KGHDR and CDR2 is SFDVKD. V lost 5 bases to trimming and J lost 2 bases; unmatched junction nucleotides: 8. CDR3 length equals 17 residues.

V is TRBV24-1 and J is TRBJ2-3; maybe TRBD1 (6 bases). The germline gives CDR1 KGHDR, CDR2 SFDVKD. The V end was cut by 1 base, the J end by 1 base, with 11 bases between. This CDR3 contains 16 residues. The CDR3 sequence is CATSDFRAGGTDTQYF. In DNA, the CDR3 is TGTGCCACCAGTGATTTTAGGGCAGGGGGCACAGATACGCAGTATTTT.

The chain employs TRBV3-1 (or the pseudogene TRBV3-2) and TRBJ2-7; TRBD2 matches at 13 bases. V dropped 3 bases and J dropped 7; count of bases not matched to a gene: 6. This CDR3 comprises 15 residues. Germline-derived CDR1 and CDR2 are LGHDT and YNNKEL (reference sequence). CDR3 region: CASSHPGGLAGEQYF. In nucleotides, the CDR3 is TGTGCCAGCAGCCACCCAGGGGGACTAGCGGGGGAGCAGTACTTC.

The chain combines TRBV24-1 with TRBJ2-1; TRBD2 agrees at 11 bases. This CDR3 is built from 14 residues. The V gene end was trimmed by 3 bases and the J gene end by 10 bases; junction bases not matched to a gene: 4. Germline CDR1 reads KGHDR; CDR2 reads SFDVKD. CDR3 DNA sequence: TGTGCCACCAGTGATACGGGACTAGCGGCGGAGCAGTTCTTC. Translating gives CATSDTGLAAEQFF.

J is TRBJ2-5 and V is TRBV7-9; TRBD2 might be the D (6 bases). This CDR3 spans 14 amino acids. Looked up from germline, CDR1 is SEHNR and CDR2 is FQNEAQ (reference sequence). V was trimmed by 2 bases and J by 4 bases, leaving 11 bases between them. The CDR3 DNA follows: TGTGCCAGCAGCTTAACGGGAGCTGTAGAGACCCAGTACTTC. Translating it yields CASSLTGAVETQYF.

This sequence joins TRBV28 and TRBJ1-2, with 7 bases lining up with TRBD1. From germline, CDR1 is MDHEN and CDR2 SYDVKM. After removal of 1 base from V and 1 base from J, the junction contained 6 bases not matched to a gene. CDR3 length: 16 amino acids. The CDR3 DNA reads as TGTGCCAGCAGTTTATTAGAGGGGGCCGGTAACTATGGCTACACCTTC. Amino acid sequence: CASSLLEGAGNYGYTF.